This T cell receptor (beta chain) was sequenced for a study of blood T cell repertoires in COVID-19. Study-level information: Samples taken during acute and convalescent COVID-19 were collected in the United States, Italy and Spain. Nucleic acid was either cDNA or gDNA, and it came from T cells, B-cell-depleted T cells, or PBMCs.

The CDR3 is 12 residues long. Between the trimmed V and J ends, which lost 3 bases and 6 bases, there was a span of 8 bases. The authors' processing: Amplification of reference gene primers provided the estimated nucleated cell counts. Measured with immunoSEQ multiplex PCR; TCRdb has only the in-frame clones, and not every one. That table supplies the V and J calls and clone size; D and trimming were determined from the DNA. The repertoire consists of roughly 440,000 clones, with 88% occurring once and the leading ten covering roughly 12%. Sequences were obtained from peripheral blood. The rearrangement joins TRBV12-3 or TRBV12-4 to TRBJ1-2; the D is unclear. This receptor was taken from a woman in her forties or fifties with COVID-19, enrolled during active disease. The CDR3 spells CASSFGEHGYTF. The CDR3, as DNA: TGTGCCAGCAGTTTCGGAGAGCATGGCTACACCTTC.